The 21 T cell receptor beta chains reported below all come from one sample, sequenced in a study of Ad26.COV2.S vaccination and SARS-CoV-2 variants. The sample's treatment: 15 to 20 received Ad26.COV2.S at low or high dose, single or two shots; about 5 received placebo; per-sample allocation not given. Samples were taken on day 63 after the first vaccine or placebo injection. The method was immunoSEQ multiplex PCR; TCRdb's version includes in-frame clones alone and lacks a portion of them. The repertoire holds some 480,000 clones, with around 85% as singletons. Source: peripheral blood, taken in a trial of Ad26.COV2.S vaccine versus placebo. Receptor source: a person between 18 and 65 years old who received the Ad26.COV2.S COVID-19 vaccine or a placebo.

The rearrangement links TRBV7-9 to TRBJ2-7; 10 bases align to TRBD2. V dropped 0 bases and J dropped 1; count of bases not matched to a gene: 3. The CDR3 is 16 residues long. Germline CDR1 reads SEHNR; CDR2 reads FQNEAQ (reference sequence). CDR3 sequence: CASSLAPSGSSYEQYF. The CDR3 DNA follows: TGTGCCAGCAGCTTAGCCCCTAGCGGGAGTTCCTACGAGCAGTACTTC. Drawing the rest from reference TRBV7-9 and TRBJ2-7, the complete variable domain is DTGVSQNPRHKITKRGQNVTFRCDPISEHNRLYWYRQTLGQGPEFLTYFQNEAQLEKSRLLSDRFSAERPKGSFSTLEIQRTEQGDSAMYLCASSLAPSGSSYEQYFGPGTRLTVT.

The V and J genes are TRBV28 and TRBJ1-6; D gene unclear. CDR3 length: 11 residues. Germline V gene sequence: CDR1 MDHEN, CDR2 SYDVKM. V lost 2 bases and J lost 10, with 3 bases in between. Written as DNA, the CDR3 is TGTGCCAGCAGTTTAGGGTCACCCCTCCACTTT. It encodes CASSLGSPLHF. Supplemented by reference TRBV28 and TRBJ1-6, the full variable domain reads DVKVTQSSRYLVKRTGEKVFLECVQDMDHENMFWYRQDPGLGLRLIYFSYDVKMKEKGDIPEGYSVSREKKERFSLILESASTNQTSMYLCASSLGSPLHFGNGTRLTVT.

Note on this clone: One end of the junction does not line up with germline, which may come from a read error. The chain's CDR3 is CSVEDRGASRF. The CDR3, as DNA: TGCAGCGTTGAAGACAGGGGGGCTTCCCGTTTT. V gene TRBV29-1 combines with J gene TRBJ1-1; TRBD1 agrees at 7 bases. Germline V gene data show CDR1 as SQVTM and CDR2 as ANQGSEA. The CDR3 is made up of 11 amino acids.

The chain has TRBV5-5 and TRBJ1-2, with D perhaps matching TRBD1 (5 bases). The germline V gene encodes CDR1 SGHKS and CDR2 YYEKEE (reference sequence). The CDR3 covers 15 residues. V was shortened by 2 bases and J by 2 bases, with 13 bases between the two germline ends. The CDR3 loop reads CASSFLGAVNYGYTF. CDR3 bases: TGTGCCAGCAGCTTCCTCGGGGCAGTGAACTATGGCTACACCTTC.

The chain uses TRBV7-2 and TRBJ1-1; D perhaps matches TRBD1 (6 bases). Per the germline V gene, CDR1 is SGHTA and CDR2 is FQGNSA. Trimming cost V 5 bases and J 1 base, with 11 bases left between them. The CDR3 is 14 residues long. The CDR3 DNA sequence: TGTGCCAGCAGCATAATAGGGGGGAACACTGAAGCTTTCTTT. Residues: CASSIIGGNTEAFF.

J is TRBJ2-5 and V is TRBV20-1; 10 bases fit TRBD2. Trimming cost V 3 bases and J 5 bases; bases outside gene matches: 9. The CDR3 is 15 amino acids. The V gene's germline CDR1 is DFQATT and CDR2 SNEGSKA (reference sequence). CDR3 in amino acids: CSASSLAGVGETQYF. DNA of the CDR3: TGCAGTGCTAGTTCCCTAGCGGGAGTCGGTGAGACCCAGTACTTC.

This clone appeared a single time. The chain joins TRBV7-2 to TRBJ2-1, with D maybe TRBD2 (6 bases). V lost 3 bases to trimming and J lost 9 bases, with 27 bases between them. This CDR3 region has 18 residues. Per germline, CDR1 SGHTA and CDR2 FQGNSA. DNA for the CDR3: TGTGCCAGCAGCTTGTCCGGGAGTAGGACGATCCACTTACGTGAGCAGTTCTTC. Translating it yields CASSLSGSRTIHLREQFF.

The chain joins TRBV30 to TRBJ1-6, with D possibly being TRBD1 (6 bases). Trimming took 0 bases from V and 8 from J, leaving 14 bases between them. Germline values: CDR1 GTSNPN, CDR2 SVGIG (reference sequence). The CDR3 contains 15 residues. The CDR3 is CAWSVGGAGDSPLHF. The CDR3 nucleotides read TGTGCCTGGAGTGTAGGCGGGGCAGGGGATTCACCCCTCCACTTT.

The gene calls are TRBV3-1 (or the pseudogene TRBV3-2) and TRBJ2-7, with 10 bases matching TRBD2. Losses at the gene ends were 1 base for V and 6 bases for J; bases not matched to a gene: 9. This CDR3 spans 16 amino acids. The germline V gene has CDR1 LGHDT and CDR2 YNNKEL (reference sequence). The CDR3 bases are TGTGCCAGCAGCCAAGGACCTAGCGGGAGCCATTTCGAGCAGTACTTC. It encodes CASSQGPSGSHFEQYF.

The chain combines TRBV5-1 with TRBJ2-5, with D uncertain. Germline CDR1 is SGHRS and CDR2 is YFSETQ. The CDR3 totals 15 residues. V gave up 4 bases and J gave up 0 bases, with 13 bases separating them. The CDR3 reads CASSLTVGNQETQYF. As DNA, the CDR3 is TGCGCCAGCAGCCTCACGGTGGGTAACCAAGAGACCCAGTACTTC. The complete variable domain, with remaining parts taken from reference TRBV5-1 and TRBJ2-5, reads KAGVTQTPRYLIKTRGQQVTLSCSPISGHRSVSWYQQTPGQGLQFLFEYFSETQRNKGNFPGRFSGRQFSNSRSEMNVSTLELGDSALYLCASSLTVGNQETQYFGPGTRLLVL.

The chain has TRBV6-5 and TRBJ1-1; D remains unclear. Trimming left V 4 bases short and J 5 bases short, with 5 bases between. The germline V gene encodes CDR1 MNHEY and CDR2 SVGAGI. CDR3 length: 11 residues. CDR3 loop: CASSLRTEAFF. CDR3 nucleotides: TGTGCCAGCAGTTTACGAACTGAAGCTTTCTTT.

This clone showed up just once. Other DNA sequences in this specimen translate into the identical CDR3. J is TRBJ1-3 and V is TRBV28; the D is unclear. Trimming pared 1 base from V and 4 bases from J, leaving 5 bases between. This CDR3 contains 13 residues. Per germline, CDR1 MDHEN and CDR2 SYDVKM. As DNA, the CDR3 is TGTGCCAGCAGTTTATTCCGCGGAAACACCATATATTTT. Its translation: CASSLFRGNTIYF. Full variable domain (outside the CDR3, taken from reference TRBV28 and TRBJ1-3): DVKVTQSSRYLVKRTGEKVFLECVQDMDHENMFWYRQDPGLGLRLIYFSYDVKMKEKGDIPEGYSVSREKKERFSLILESASTNQTSMYLCASSLFRGNTIYFGEGSWLTVV.

The CDR3: CAISEGGGRRAEAFF. CDR3 sequence (DNA): TGTGCCATCAGTGAGGGGGGGGGCCGAAGGGCTGAAGCTTTCTTT. The genes are TRBV10-3 and TRBJ1-1; TRBD1 is a possible D gene (6 bases). This CDR3 comprises 15 residues. Trimming removed 2 bases at V and 6 bases at J, with 16 bases between. Germline V gene data show CDR1 as ENHRY and CDR2 as SYGVKD.

This clone occurred once. The rearrangement joins TRBV7-3 to TRBJ2-1; TRBD2 agrees at 7 bases. V lost 6 bases, J lost 2 bases, and 7 bases stayed unmatched. Germline CDR1 reads SGHTA; CDR2 reads FQGTGA. The CDR3 has 15 amino acids. The CDR3 sequence is CASSPGTNAYNEQFF. Written as DNA, the CDR3 is TGTGCCAGCAGTCCCGGGACTAACGCCTACAATGAGCAGTTCTTC.

This chain connects TRBV7-8 to TRBJ2-5; the match to TRBD1 covers 10 bases. The trim removed 5 bases at V and 4 bases at J, leaving 7 bases unmatched. In germline, CDR1 is SGHVS, CDR2 FQNEAQ. The CDR3 is 15 residues long. CDR3 region: CASSTGQGEGETQYF. Here the CDR3 DNA reads TGTGCCAGCAGCACCGGACAGGGGGAAGGAGAGACCCAGTACTTC.

CDR3 residues: CASSILTGGGTEAFF. The CDR3 DNA reads as TGTGCCAGTAGTATCCTAACAGGGGGCGGCACTGAAGCTTTCTTT. The V gene is TRBV19, the J gene TRBJ1-1, with 9 positions matching TRBD1. Germline CDR1 reads LNHDA; CDR2 reads SQIVND (reference sequence). V shed 3 bases, J shed 4 bases, and the junction held 6 bases outside the gene matches. This CDR3 region has 15 residues. Complete variable domain (other parts from reference TRBV19 and TRBJ1-1): DGGITQSPKYLFRKEGQNVTLSCEQNLNHDAMYWYRQDPGQGLRLIYYSQIVNDFQKGDIAEGYSVSREKKESFPLTVTSAQKNPTAFYLCASSILTGGGTEAFFGQGTRLTVV.

This sequence joins TRBV11-2 and TRBJ2-1; 7 bases are a match to TRBD2. CDR1 SGHAT and CDR2 FQNNGV come from the germline V gene. V gave up 5 bases and J gave up 4 bases; unmatched junction bases: 8. This CDR3 has 15 residues. As DNA, the CDR3 is TGTGCCAGCAGCCAGAGCGGGACCTTGTACAATGAGCAGTTCTTC. Its protein is CASSQSGTLYNEQFF.

The chain uses TRBV5-1 and TRBJ2-2; D perhaps matches TRBD1 (6 bases). CDR3 length: 16 residues. The V end was cut by 1 base, the J end by 5 bases, with 15 bases between. The germline gives CDR1 SGHRS, CDR2 YFSETQ. CDR3 residues: CASSLRTQGGTGELFF. As DNA, the CDR3 is TGCGCCAGCAGCTTGCGAACACAGGGTGGGACCGGGGAGCTGTTTTTT.

The chain joins TRBV15 to TRBJ2-7; 11 nucleotides align to TRBD2. In germline, CDR1 is LNHNV, CDR2 YYDKDF (reference sequence). This CDR3 comprises 14 residues. The ends lost 5 bases at V and 9 bases at J; junction bases unmatched: 9. The CDR3 DNA follows: TGTGCCACCAGCTTAGCGGGAGGGGAGGAAGCGCAGTACTTC. Its translation: CATSLAGGEEAQYF.

This sequence joins TRBV2 and TRBJ2-1; 13 bases line up with TRBD2. The length of the CDR3 is 16 residues. The junction had 7 bases not matched to a gene; V was cut back by 5 bases and J by 6 bases. Germline V gene lookup returns CDR1 SNHLY and CDR2 FYNNEI. The CDR3: CASSYVRLAGGNEQFF. The DNA of the CDR3 is TGTGCCAGCAGTTACGTTAGACTAGCGGGAGGCAATGAGCAGTTCTTC.

CDR3 sequence reads: CASSLRLRLAEQYF. The CDR3 nucleotides read TGTGCCAGCAGCTTAAGGCTCAGGCTAGCGGAGCAGTACTTC. The chain couples TRBV13 to TRBJ2-7; TRBD2 might be the D (6 bases). Germline V gene lookup returns CDR1 PRHDT and CDR2 FYEKMQ (reference sequence). The CDR3 covers 14 residues. V dropped 2 bases and J dropped 7 bases, with 15 bases sitting between them. Variable domain in full (rest from reference TRBV13 and TRBJ2-7): AAGVIQSPRHLIKEKRETATLKCYPIPRHDTVYWYQQGPGQDPQFLISFYEKMQSDKGSIPDRFSAQQFSDYHSELNMSSLELGDSALYFCASSLRLRLAEQYFGPGTRLTVT.